The clone carrying this T cell receptor (beta chain) was picked up a small number of times. Its specificity is not known. The data originate from a study of CD8+ T cells in alopecia areata. Extracted RNA was reverse transcribed, and the resulting cDNA served as sequencing template. Method: immunoSEQ multiplex PCR; TCRdb's copy keeps in-frame clones and lacks some. The repertoire has roughly 250,000 clones, about 62% of them found once; the top ten carry 0.75% to 0.95%. Treatment in this sample: oral pan-JAK inhibitor, 5-10 mg twice daily. Lesional scalp punch biopsies and peripheral blood were collected from alopecia areata patients. Germline V gene sequence: CDR1 LNHDA, CDR2 SQIVND (reference sequence). The V and J ends lost 6 bases and 5 bases respectively, with 7 bases between them. CDR3 length equals 11 residues. Study outcomes and limitations: It was observed that many expanded lesional clones persisted in scalp and blood during tofacitinib.

This chain joins TRBV19 and TRBJ2-5; D ambiguous. This TCR came from a human donor with alopecia areata. This specimen consisted of CD4+ T cells sorted from blood, obtained around week 54, from a patient treated with tofacitinib. In DNA, the CDR3 is TGTGCCAGTAGCGCCGGGGAGACCCAGTACTTC. Translating it yields CASSAGETQYF.